This TCR beta chain was captured by sequencing in a study of technical replicates of blood from a handful of donors. There are 12 residues in the CDR3. Germline CDR1 SGHAT, CDR2 FQNNGV. V was pared by 4 bases and J by 0 bases, with 4 bases between. This table comes from immunoSEQ multiplex PCR, and its TCRdb copy is limited to in-frame clones, with some not included. The sample includes about 74,000 clones, 95% of them seen just once. Specimen: T cells isolated from PBMCs. The source is a human donor in good health. J is TRBJ2-7 and V is TRBV11-2, with D hard to call. CDR3 DNA sequence: TGTGCCAGCAGCTACGGCTCCTACGAGCAGTACTTC. It encodes CASSYGSYEQYF.